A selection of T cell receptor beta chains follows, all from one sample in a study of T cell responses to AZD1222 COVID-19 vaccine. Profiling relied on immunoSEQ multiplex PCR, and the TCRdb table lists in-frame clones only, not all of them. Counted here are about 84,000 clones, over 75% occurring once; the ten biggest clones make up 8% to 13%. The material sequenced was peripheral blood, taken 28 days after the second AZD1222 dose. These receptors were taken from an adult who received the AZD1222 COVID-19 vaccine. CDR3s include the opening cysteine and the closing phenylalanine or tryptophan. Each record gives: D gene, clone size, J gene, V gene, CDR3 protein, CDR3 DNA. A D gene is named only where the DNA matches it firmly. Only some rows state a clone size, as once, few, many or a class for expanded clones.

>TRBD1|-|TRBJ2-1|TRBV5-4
CASSRRTGNQGEQFF
TGTGCCAGCTCTCGTCGGACAGGGAATCAAGGTGAGCAGTTCTTC
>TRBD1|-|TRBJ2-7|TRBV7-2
CASSLRQGAYEQYF
TGTGCCAGCAGCTTAAGACAGGGGGCCTACGAGCAGTACTTC
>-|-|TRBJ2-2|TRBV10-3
CAISSGPNTGELFF
TGTGCCATCTCTTCGGGCCCGAACACCGGGGAGCTGTTTTTT
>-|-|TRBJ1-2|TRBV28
CASSRQRGGYTF
TGTGCCAGCAGTCGACAGAGAGGTGGCTACACCTTC
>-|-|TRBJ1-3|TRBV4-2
CASSQEFRSWGAGGNTIYF
TGTGCCAGCAGCCAAGAATTTAGGTCGTGGGGGGCGGGAGGAAACACCATATATTTT
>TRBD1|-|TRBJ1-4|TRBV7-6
CASSLTTGTGMEKLFF
TGTGCCAGCAGCTTAACCACGGGGACAGGGATGGAAAAACTGTTTTTT
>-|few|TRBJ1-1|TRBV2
CASKSDMNTEAFF
TGTGCCAGCAAGTCAGACATGAACACTGAAGCTTTCTTT
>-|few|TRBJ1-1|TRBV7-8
CASSLTELNTEAFF
TGTGCCAGCAGCTTAACAGAATTGAACACTGAAGCTTTCTTT
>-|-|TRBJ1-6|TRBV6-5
CASSTVGQNSPLHF
TGTGCCAGCAGTACCGTAGGACAGAATTCACCCCTCCACTTT
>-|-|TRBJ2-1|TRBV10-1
CASSESTLSGALPFF
TGCGCCAGCAGTGAGTCGACTCTCAGCGGAGCTTTGCCGTTCTTC
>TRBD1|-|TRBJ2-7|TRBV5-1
CASTGVSSYEQYF
TGCGCCAGTACAGGGGTATCCTCCTACGAGCAGTACTTC
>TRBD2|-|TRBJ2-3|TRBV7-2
CASSSRDSGGMDTQYF
TGTGCCAGCAGCTCACGAGATAGCGGGGGGATGGATACGCAGTATTTT
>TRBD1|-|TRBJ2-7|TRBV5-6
CASSLRWDRAHF
TGTGCCAGCAGCTTGCGCTGGGACAGGGCTCACTTC
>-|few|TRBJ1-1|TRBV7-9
CASSFGSRSTEAFF
TGTGCCAGCAGCTTTGGCAGTCGGAGCACTGAAGCTTTCTTT
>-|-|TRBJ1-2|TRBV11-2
CASSRPSGGYTF
TGTGCCAGCAGCCGCCCTAGTGGGGGCTACACCTTC